This T cell receptor (beta chain) was profiled in a study of CD8+ T cells in alopecia areata. Notes on this clone: Antigen: not known. A read error may account for a junction end that differs from germline.

General study findings and limits: Clonality was higher in lesional than normal scalp, especially in alopecia totalis/universalis.

Treatment reported: oral pan-JAK inhibitor, 5-10 mg twice daily. Specimens obtained from alopecia areata patients comprised lesional scalp punch biopsies and peripheral blood. RNA was extracted and reverse transcribed into cDNA as the sequencing template. Profiling relied on immunoSEQ multiplex PCR, and the TCRdb table lists in-frame clones only, not all of them. This table has over 250,000 clones, around three fifths appearing once. The length of the CDR3 is 8 residues. Germline V gives CDR1 SGHDT, CDR2 YYEEEE. The sequencing here drew on CD4+ T cells sorted from blood, taken around week 54, from a patient treated with tofacitinib. The rearrangement uses TRBV5-6 and TRBJ2-7, with unresolved D. This receptor was obtained from a human donor with alopecia areata. The CDR3 DNA is TGTGCCAGCAGCTGGGGTAACTTC. Translated: CASSWGNF.